These T cell receptor beta chains were read from a single sample in a study of blood T cell repertoires in COVID-19. Libraries were prepared by immunoSEQ multiplex PCR; TCRdb keeps only in-frame clonotypes and omits some of them. This sample yields roughly 70,000 clones, of which 65% to 90% are seen a single time; under 4% belongs to the top ten. The sample comprised peripheral blood. These receptor sequences come from a man in his fifties with active COVID-19. CDR3s include the opening cysteine and the closing phenylalanine or tryptophan. Fields, in order: V gene, D gene, J gene, clone size, CDR3 DNA, CDR3 protein. D genes are given only for firm matches. Clone size is not always given. Where it is, it says once, few, many or a class for expanded clones.

v_gene: TRBV4-1; d_gene: -; j_gene: TRBJ2-3; abundance: -; CDR3nt: TGCGCCAGCAGCCAGGATCGGGTGGGGGGATATGATACGCAGTATTTT; CDR3aa: CASSQDRVGGYDTQYF
v_gene: TRBV6-5; d_gene: -; j_gene: TRBJ2-2; abundance: -; CDR3nt: TGTGCCAGCAGTTACGAGGGGGTTTGGACCGGGGAGCTGTTTTTT; CDR3aa: CASSYEGVWTGELFF
v_gene: TRBV5-6; d_gene: -; j_gene: TRBJ2-7; abundance: -; CDR3nt: TGTGCCAGCAGCCCGACAGGACGGTACGAGCAGTACTTC; CDR3aa: CASSPTGRYEQYF
v_gene: TRBV20-1; d_gene: -; j_gene: TRBJ2-7; abundance: -; CDR3nt: TGCAGTGCTAGTGGTGGCAGGGCCAACTACGAGCAGTACTTC; CDR3aa: CSASGGRANYEQYF
v_gene: TRBV7-9; d_gene: TRBD2; j_gene: TRBJ2-3; abundance: -; CDR3nt: TGTGCCAGCAGCCCGGGGGGGGCTAGCACAGATACGCAGTATTTT; CDR3aa: CASSPGGASTDTQYF
v_gene: TRBV19; d_gene: -; j_gene: TRBJ2-3; abundance: once; CDR3nt: TGTGCCAGTAGCCTGGACAAAGTAAACGGTGATACGCAGTATTTT; CDR3aa: CASSLDKVNGDTQYF
v_gene: TRBV7-3; d_gene: -; j_gene: TRBJ1-2; abundance: -; CDR3nt: TGTGCCAGCAGCTTAACCCCCGGGGGGAAAGACTATGGCTACACCTTC; CDR3aa: CASSLTPGGKDYGYTF
v_gene: TRBV4-2; d_gene: TRBD2; j_gene: TRBJ2-1; abundance: once; CDR3nt: TGTGCCAGCAGCACCCGCAGCGGCGGGAGTGAGCAGTTCTTC; CDR3aa: CASSTRSGGSEQFF
v_gene: TRBV7-9; d_gene: -; j_gene: TRBJ1-1; abundance: -; CDR3nt: TGTGCCAGCAGCCCCCCGGAGGGAGAAGCTTTCTTT; CDR3aa: CASSPPEGEAFF
v_gene: TRBV27; d_gene: TRBD1; j_gene: TRBJ2-1; abundance: -; CDR3nt: TGTGCCAGCAGGTACGACAGGGACTCCTACAATGAGCAGTTCTTC; CDR3aa: CASRYDRDSYNEQFF
v_gene: TRBV9; d_gene: TRBD1; j_gene: TRBJ2-7; abundance: -; CDR3nt: TGTGCCAGCAGCGTAGTATCCGACAGGGGATACGAGCAGTACTTC; CDR3aa: CASSVVSDRGYEQYF
v_gene: TRBV6-1; d_gene: -; j_gene: TRBJ2-3; abundance: -; CDR3nt: TGTGCCAGCAGTGAAGAACAGGGTGGAACAGATACGCAGTATTTT; CDR3aa: CASSEEQGGTDTQYF
v_gene: TRBV23-1; d_gene: TRBD1; j_gene: TRBJ2-1; abundance: -; CDR3nt: TGCGCCAGCAGTCCGGACAGGGTGGGAAACAATGAGCAGTTCTTC; CDR3aa: CASSPDRVGNNEQFF
v_gene: TRBV7-2; d_gene: -; j_gene: TRBJ2-3; abundance: -; CDR3nt: TGTGCCAGCAGCTTAAGAGAAGGGGTGAATACGCAGTATTTT; CDR3aa: CASSLREGVNTQYF
v_gene: TRBV11-2; d_gene: TRBD2; j_gene: TRBJ2-7; abundance: -; CDR3nt: TGTGCCAGCAGCTTGAATAGCGGGACGTCCGAGCAGTACTTC; CDR3aa: CASSLNSGTSEQYF
v_gene: TRBV7-3; d_gene: TRBD2; j_gene: TRBJ2-3; abundance: once; CDR3nt: TGTGCCAGCAGCTTAGGGGGACTAGCGGGACCAACAGATACGCAGTATTTT; CDR3aa: CASSLGGLAGPTDTQYF
v_gene: TRBV7-2; d_gene: TRBD2; j_gene: TRBJ2-3; abundance: -; CDR3nt: TGTGCCAGCAGCGTAGCCGGGACTAGGATGGCCGATACGCAGTATTTT; CDR3aa: CASSVAGTRMADTQYF
v_gene: TRBV4-1; d_gene: TRBD2; j_gene: TRBJ2-2; abundance: -; CDR3nt: TGCGCCAGCAGCCTCGGACTAGCGGCGAACACCGGGGAGCTGTTTTTT; CDR3aa: CASSLGLAANTGELFF
v_gene: TRBV7-2; d_gene: TRBD1; j_gene: TRBJ2-5; abundance: few; CDR3nt: TGTGCCAGCAGCCGGGAGGACAGGGGGCGCCGAGAGACCCAGTACTTC; CDR3aa: CASSREDRGRRETQYF
v_gene: TRBV23-1; d_gene: -; j_gene: TRBJ2-6; abundance: few; CDR3nt: TGCGCCAGCAGTCAATGGGCTCGCCGTGGGGCCAACGTCCTGACTTTC; CDR3aa: CASSQWARRGANVLTF
v_gene: TRBV18; d_gene: -; j_gene: TRBJ1-3; abundance: -; CDR3nt: TGTGCCAGCTCACCAGGGCTCCGCTCTGGAAACACCATATATTTT; CDR3aa: CASSPGLRSGNTIYF
v_gene: TRBV11-2; d_gene: -; j_gene: TRBJ2-7; abundance: once; CDR3nt: TGTGCCAGCAGCTTAGAGGTGGCAAGCTCCTACGAGCAGTACTTC; CDR3aa: CASSLEVASSYEQYF
v_gene: TRBV29-1; d_gene: -; j_gene: TRBJ2-2; abundance: -; CDR3nt: TGCAGCGTTCGCCCGTGGGAGGCGGGAAACACCGGGGAGCTGTTTTTT; CDR3aa: CSVRPWEAGNTGELFF
v_gene: TRBV6-5; d_gene: -; j_gene: TRBJ1-1; abundance: few; CDR3nt: TGTGCCAGCAGTTACTCCGACGCAGGTAGAGTTGAAGCTTTCTTT; CDR3aa: CASSYSDAGRVEAFF
v_gene: TRBV5-8; d_gene: TRBD1; j_gene: TRBJ1-4; abundance: -; CDR3nt: TGTGCCAGCAGCGAGCAGGGACAGTCTTTTAATGAAAAACTGTTTTTT; CDR3aa: CASSEQGQSFNEKLFF
v_gene: TRBV28; d_gene: -; j_gene: TRBJ1-2; abundance: -; CDR3nt: TGTGCCAGCGAGACAGCTGTAAACTATGGCTACACCTTC; CDR3aa: CASETAVNYGYTF
v_gene: TRBV9; d_gene: -; j_gene: TRBJ2-5; abundance: -; CDR3nt: TGTGCCAGCAGCGTAGCTTCGGGACTTATCGGGGAGACCCAGTACTTC; CDR3aa: CASSVASGLIGETQYF
v_gene: TRBV11-2; d_gene: -; j_gene: TRBJ1-2; abundance: -; CDR3nt: TGTGCCAGCAGCTTAGCAGGGGAGAACTATGGCTACACCTTC; CDR3aa: CASSLAGENYGYTF
v_gene: TRBV28; d_gene: -; j_gene: TRBJ1-1; abundance: -; CDR3nt: TGTGCCAGCAAAACACCAGGGTCGATTGAAGCTTTCTTT; CDR3aa: CASKTPGSIEAFF
v_gene: TRBV24-1; d_gene: TRBD1; j_gene: TRBJ1-5; abundance: -; CDR3nt: TGTGCCACCAATAGAGAGGGACAGGGAAATCAGCCCCAGCATTTT; CDR3aa: CATNREGQGNQPQHF
v_gene: TRBV18; d_gene: -; j_gene: TRBJ2-3; abundance: once; CDR3nt: TGTGCCAGCTCACCACCCGCGGAAGGCGATACGCAGTATTTT; CDR3aa: CASSPPAEGDTQYF
v_gene: TRBV12-3/TRBV12-4; d_gene: -; j_gene: TRBJ2-3; abundance: -; CDR3nt: TGTGCCAGCAGTAAAGGGGTGGCAGATACGCAGTATTTT; CDR3aa: CASSKGVADTQYF
v_gene: TRBV3-1/TRBV3-2; d_gene: -; j_gene: TRBJ2-3; abundance: -; CDR3nt: TGTGCCAGCAGCCAAGGTTACTCTAACCCAGATACGCAGTATTTT; CDR3aa: CASSQGYSNPDTQYF
v_gene: TRBV19; d_gene: TRBD1; j_gene: TRBJ1-3; abundance: -; CDR3nt: TGTGCCAGTAGTTTCTTCGGGACAGGGCTTACTGGAAACACCATATATTTT; CDR3aa: CASSFFGTGLTGNTIYF
v_gene: TRBV5-5; d_gene: TRBD2; j_gene: TRBJ2-1; abundance: -; CDR3nt: TGTGCCAGCAGCTTGGCAGCGGGAGGGTACAATGAGCAGTTCTTC; CDR3aa: CASSLAAGGYNEQFF
v_gene: TRBV7-2; d_gene: TRBD1; j_gene: TRBJ2-7; abundance: few; CDR3nt: TGTGCCAGCAGCAGGGGGAGGACAGGGGCCCACGAGCAGTACTTC; CDR3aa: CASSRGRTGAHEQYF
v_gene: TRBV11-2; d_gene: TRBD1; j_gene: TRBJ2-5; abundance: -; CDR3nt: TGTGCCAGCAGCTTAACGGACAGGGGGCCGGCGGAGACCCAGTACTTC; CDR3aa: CASSLTDRGPAETQYF
v_gene: TRBV7-2; d_gene: TRBD1; j_gene: TRBJ1-2; abundance: -; CDR3nt: TGTGCCAGCAGCTTGGCCGGGACAGGGTACTATGGCTACACCTTC; CDR3aa: CASSLAGTGYYGYTF
v_gene: TRBV6-5; d_gene: -; j_gene: TRBJ1-3; abundance: few; CDR3nt: TGTGCCAGCAGACGGGTCTCTGGAAACACCATATATTTT; CDR3aa: CASRRVSGNTIYF
v_gene: TRBV19; d_gene: -; j_gene: TRBJ1-5; abundance: -; CDR3nt: TGTGCCAGTAGTATTCCCCGGGATAGCAATCAGCCCCAGCATTTT; CDR3aa: CASSIPRDSNQPQHF
v_gene: TRBV5-6; d_gene: TRBD1; j_gene: TRBJ1-2; abundance: -; CDR3nt: TGTGCCAGCAGCCCCAGACAGGGCCGGGGCTACACCTTC; CDR3aa: CASSPRQGRGYTF
v_gene: TRBV29-1; d_gene: TRBD1; j_gene: TRBJ2-5; abundance: -; CDR3nt: TGCAGCGTCAGAGGGGCACAGGGGGCTCACTTC; CDR3aa: CSVRGAQGAHF
v_gene: TRBV27; d_gene: -; j_gene: TRBJ2-1; abundance: -; CDR3nt: TGTGCCAGCAGTTTTTATGCGGGATACTTAGAGAATGAGCAGTTCTTC; CDR3aa: CASSFYAGYLENEQFF